These T cell receptor beta chains were read from a single sample in a study of naive and memory T cell subsets. TCRdb reprocessed the UMI-ligation and nested PCR reads via MiXCR and lists one record per CDR3 protein. The sample consists of under 150,000 distinct CDR3 sequences, 15% to 20% of them appearing once. The source material was naive CD4+ T cells from blood. The receptors here all came from a human donor in good health. Each CDR3 is given with its conserved first and last residue. A D gene is named only where the DNA matches it firmly. Expanded clones get a size class; other rows say once, few or many, or leave the size out.

v_call	clone_size	d_call	j_call	cdr3_nt	cdr3_aa
TRBV15	NA	NA	TRBJ2-7	TGTGCCACCAGCAGAGATCGGGGTGACGAGCAGTACTTC	CATSRDRGDEQYF
TRBV7-9	few	NA	TRBJ2-7	TGTGCCAGCAGCCCGGGACTGCGGGACTACGAGCAGTACTTC	CASSPGLRDYEQYF
TRBV4-2	few	TRBD1	TRBJ2-7	TGTGCCAGCAGCCAACCGGGACAGGGGTTCGACGAGCAGTACTTC	CASSQPGQGFDEQYF
TRBV6-2/TRBV6-3	NA	TRBD2	TRBJ2-1	TGTGCCAGCACTTCGACACCCGGGACTAGCGGGAGCAGGGGCTCCTACAATGAGCAGTTCTTC	CASTSTPGTSGSRGSYNEQFF
TRBV6-5	few	TRBD2	TRBJ2-1	TGTGCCAGCAGCCTAGCGGGACCCTACAATGAGCAGTTCTTC	CASSLAGPYNEQFF
TRBV24-1	few	TRBD1	TRBJ1-1	TGTGCCACCAGTGCGACAGGGAAGAACACTGAAGCTTTCTTT	CATSATGKNTEAFF
TRBV28	NA	NA	TRBJ2-1	TGTGCCAGCAGTTTACTCTGGGACAATGAGCAGTTCTTC	CASSLLWDNEQFF
TRBV12-3/TRBV12-4	few	TRBD2	TRBJ2-2	TGTGCCAGCAGTTTAGCGGGAGGGAGGCCCGGGGAGCTGTTTTTT	CASSLAGGRPGELFF
TRBV6-6	NA	NA	TRBJ2-3	TGTGCCAGCAGTTACGCATCAGACCGGCGTACGCGGGATACGCAGTATTTT	CASSYASDRRTRDTQYF
TRBV25-1	NA	NA	TRBJ2-5	TGTGCCAGCAGTGACCCCAGGGGGGCCGGAGAGACCCAGTACTTC	CASSDPRGAGETQYF
TRBV29-1	few	TRBD2	TRBJ2-3	TGCAGCGGAGGGACTAGCGGCATCGCAGATACGCAGTATTTT	CSGGTSGIADTQYF
TRBV7-8	NA	NA	TRBJ2-1	TGTGCCAGCAGCTTAGCGGAGATGGACAATGAGCAGTTCTTC	CASSLAEMDNEQFF
TRBV27	few	NA	TRBJ1-5	TGTGCCAGCGGGCGGTGTAGCAATCAGCCCCAGCATTTT	CASGRCSNQPQHF
TRBV27	few	TRBD1	TRBJ2-4	TGTGCCAGTACGGTGACAGGGGACATTCAGTACTTC	CASTVTGDIQYF
TRBV14	few	TRBD2	TRBJ2-1	TGTGCCAGCAGCCAGAGGCCGGGACACAATAGCGGGAGGGAGCAGTTCTTC	CASSQRPGHNSGREQFF
TRBV11-2	few	TRBD2	TRBJ2-2	TGTGCCAGCAGCAAAGCGGGAGCGAACACCGGGGAGCTGTTTTTT	CASSKAGANTGELFF
TRBV5-6	few	TRBD1	TRBJ1-6	TGTGCCAGCAGCTTATCAGCGGGACAGGGGGCCTCGCCCCTCCACTTT	CASSLSAGQGASPLHF
TRBV7-2	few	NA	TRBJ2-7	TGTGCCAGCAGCTTCGCAGTGGAGTACGAGCAGTACTTC	CASSFAVEYEQYF
TRBV28	NA	TRBD1	TRBJ1-5	TGTGCCAGCAGCACGGGACAGATGCTTCAGCCCCAGCATTTT	CASSTGQMLQPQHF
TRBV29-1	NA	NA	TRBJ1-5	TGCAGCGTTGGGGTGGCCGAGAATCAGCCCCAGCATTTT	CSVGVAENQPQHF
TRBV24-1	NA	TRBD2	TRBJ2-3	TGTGCCACCAGTGATAAGTCGGGAGGCAGGGATACGCAGTATTTT	CATSDKSGGRDTQYF
TRBV25-1	NA	NA	TRBJ1-1	TGTGCCAGCCGGGTCTCACCGAACACTGAAGCTTTCTTT	CASRVSPNTEAFF
TRBV29-1	few	NA	TRBJ1-2	TGCAGCGTTGATCGCCGCGGCAGGGCCCCTACCCGGGCTAACTATGGCTACACCTTC	CSVDRRGRAPTRANYGYTF